This is a list of T cell receptor beta chains from one sample in a study of tumor-infiltrating lymphocytes in primary liver carcinoma. TCRdb re-derived calls from the multiplex PCR reads in MiXCR, one entry per CDR3 protein. The data hold just over 300,000 distinct CDR3 sequences, with approximately 54% observed a single time. Sequenced material: peripheral blood. These receptors were collected from a woman in her twenties or thirties with primary liver carcinoma and hepatitis B virus infection. CDR3s include the opening cysteine and the closing phenylalanine or tryptophan. D genes are given only for firm matches. The size entry is marked missing in some rows and otherwise reads once, few, many or a size class.

J gene	D gene	V gene	clone size	CDR3 DNA	CDR3 protein
TRBJ2-5	TRBD2	TRBV4-1	many	TGCGCCAGCAGCCAAGACGGGGGGAAAGAGACCCAGTACTTC	CASSQDGGKETQYF
TRBJ2-4	.	TRBV14	.	TGTGGCAGCAGCCAAGCGAAATCTAGAGCCAAAAACATTCAGTACTTC	CGSSQAKSRAKNIQYF
TRBJ2-3	TRBD2	TRBV6-1	.	TGTGCCAACAGTGGCTCACTAGCGGGCAGCACAGATACGCAGTATTTT	CANSGSLAGSTDTQYF
TRBJ2-1	.	TRBV11-3	many	TGTGCCAGCAGCCGGATACAGGGTTCCTACAATGAGCAGTTCTTC	CASSRIQGSYNEQFF
TRBJ2-6	.	TRBV2	.	TGTGCCAGCAGGGGGCTGACTGAGGCCAACGTCCTGACTTTC	CASRGLTEANVLTF
TRBJ2-7	.	TRBV13	once	TGTGCCAGCAGCTCCACCGGCCCCCCCCGGCGGTACGAGCAGTACTTC	CASSSTGPPRRYEQYF
TRBJ2-1	.	TRBV6-5	once	TGTGCCAGCAATTGCGCGTCCGAGGGGAAAAGGGGCAATGAGCAGTTCTTC	CASNCASEGKRGNEQFF
TRBJ2-6	.	TRBV11-1	.	.	CASSWASGANVLAF
TRBJ2-2	.	TRBV12-3/TRBV12-4	.	TGTGCCACCACCGGGACGGAGAACACTGGGGAGCTGCTTTTT	CATTGTENTGELLF
TRBJ2-2	.	TRBV4-1	few	TGCGCCAGCAGCCAAGTTAGCCTAGTTAGCGTTCCAACCGGGGAGCTGTTTTTT	CASSQVSLVSVPTGELFF
TRBJ1-2	TRBD1	TRBV28	few	TGTGCCAGCATGACAGGGCCCGTGGGCTACACCTTC	CASMTGPVGYTF
TRBJ2-1	TRBD2	TRBV11-2	.	TGTGCCAGCATGCGCGGGACTAGCGGGTATTCCTACAATGTGCAGTTCTTC	CASMRGTSGYSYNVQFF
TRBJ2-3	TRBD1	TRBV30	.	TGTGCCTGGACTGGACAGGTTGCAGATACGCACTATTTT	CAWTGQVADTHYF
TRBJ2-2	TRBD2	TRBV13	.	TGTGCCAGCAGCTTAATACTAGCGGGAGGATCTACCGGGGAGCTGTTTTTT	CASSLILAGGSTGELFF